This TCR beta chain appears in the sequencing data of a study of blood T cell repertoires in COVID-19. Study overall: Acute and convalescent COVID-19 samples came from the United States, Italy and Spain. The cDNA or gDNA used as material had been derived from T cells, B-cell-depleted T cells, or PBMCs.

Trimming removed 8 bases at V and 9 bases at J, with 10 bases between. The CDR3 contains 10 residues. CDR1 and CDR2 from the germline V gene are LGHDT and YNNKEL (reference sequence). Per the original data handling: Amplification with reference gene primers provided the estimates of nucleated cell counts. TCRdb keeps only in-frame clones here, not all; method: immunoSEQ multiplex PCR. V and J calls and clone size are copied from that table; D and trimming were computed from the DNA. The sample consists of about 130,000 clones, roughly nine tenths of them appearing once. The sequence derives from a man in his forties or fifties with active COVID-19. Sequencing used peripheral blood. This chain links TRBV3-1 (or the pseudogene TRBV3-2) with TRBJ2-5; D uncertain. This CDR3 is CASGDAAQYF. The CDR3 DNA follows: TGTGCCAGCGGAGACGCGGCCCAGTACTTC.